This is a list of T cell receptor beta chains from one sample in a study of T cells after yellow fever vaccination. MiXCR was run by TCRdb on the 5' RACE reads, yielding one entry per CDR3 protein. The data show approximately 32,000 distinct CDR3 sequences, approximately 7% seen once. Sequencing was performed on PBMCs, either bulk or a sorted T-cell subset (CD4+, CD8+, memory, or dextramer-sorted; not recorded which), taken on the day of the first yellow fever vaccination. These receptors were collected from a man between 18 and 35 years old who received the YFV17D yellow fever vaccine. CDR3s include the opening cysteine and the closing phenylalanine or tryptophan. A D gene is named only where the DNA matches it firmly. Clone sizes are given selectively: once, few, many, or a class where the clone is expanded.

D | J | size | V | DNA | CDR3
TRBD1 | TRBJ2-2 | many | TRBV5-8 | TGTGCCAGCAACTCTCCCGTACAGGGGCGAGGCACCGGGGAGCTGTTTTTT | CASNSPVQGRGTGELFF
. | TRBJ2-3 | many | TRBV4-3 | TGCGCCAGCAGCCAAGAGTTAGGGATTCAGAGAGGTATGGGCACAGATACGCAGTATTTT | CASSQELGIQRGMGTDTQYF
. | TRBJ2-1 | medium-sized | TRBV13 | TGTGCCAGCAGCCTCCAAGAAGACAGGAAGCAGTTCTTC | CASSLQEDRKQFF
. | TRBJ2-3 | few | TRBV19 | TGTGCCAGTAGTGCCGGGACAAGCAGGGATACGCAGTATTTT | CASSAGTSRDTQYF
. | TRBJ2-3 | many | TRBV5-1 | TGCGCCAGCAGCTTGCAGGCTCAGGATACGCAGTATTTT | CASSLQAQDTQYF
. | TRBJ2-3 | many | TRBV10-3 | TGTGCCACCTATGGGACAGATACGCAGTATTTT | CATYGTDTQYF
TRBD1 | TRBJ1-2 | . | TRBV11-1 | TGTGCCAGCAGCTTAGACGCCGGGACAGGGGGCTGGTATGGCTACACCTTC | CASSLDAGTGGWYGYTF
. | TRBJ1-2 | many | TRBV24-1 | TGTGCCACCAGTGAACGAGGGGGAGACTATGGCTACACCTTC | CATSERGGDYGYTF
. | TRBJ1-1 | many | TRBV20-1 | TGCAGTGCTAGAGCAGGAGTGAACACTGAAGCTTTCTTT | CSARAGVNTEAFF
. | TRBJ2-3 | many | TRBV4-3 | TGCGCCAGCAGCCAACTCTCGGGGCGGAGCACAGATACGCAGTATTTT | CASSQLSGRSTDTQYF
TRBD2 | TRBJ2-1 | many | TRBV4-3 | TGCGCCAGCAGCCAAGAGAGTAGCGGGGGGTACAATGAGCAGTTCTTC | CASSQESSGGYNEQFF
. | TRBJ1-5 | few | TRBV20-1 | TGCAGTGCTCTACCGACAGGAGATAGCAATCAGCCCCAGCATTTT | CSALPTGDSNQPQHF
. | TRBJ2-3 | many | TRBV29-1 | TGCAGCGTTGCGACTGCTAGTAGCACAGATACGCAGTATTTT | CSVATASSTDTQYF
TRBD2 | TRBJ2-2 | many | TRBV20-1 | TGCAGTGCTACTCTAGCGGGGGGGGTCGGCCGGGAGCTGTTTTTT | CSATLAGGVGRELFF
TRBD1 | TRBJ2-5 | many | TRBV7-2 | TGTGCCAGCAGCTTTTGGACAGGGGGCTGGGAGACCCAGTACTTC | CASSFWTGGWETQYF
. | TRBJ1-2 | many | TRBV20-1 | TGCAGTGCTCCCCGGGACTATGGCTACACCTTC | CSAPRDYGYTF
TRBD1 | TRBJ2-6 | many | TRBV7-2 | TGTGCCAGCAGCTTCTCGGGACAGAGCTCTGGGGCCAACGTCCTGACTTTC | CASSFSGQSSGANVLTF
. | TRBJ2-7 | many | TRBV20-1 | TGCAGTGCTTGCCGAGGAGACCCTAGGGACGAGCAGTACTTC | CSACRGDPRDEQYF
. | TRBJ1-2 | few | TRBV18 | TGTGCCAGCTCAAACAGGGTCGGTACCTATGGCTACACCTTC | CASSNRVGTYGYTF
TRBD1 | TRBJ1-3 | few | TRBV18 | TGTGCCAGCTCACAAACAGGGGGCGCGATCGGGAACACCATATATTTT | CASSQTGGAIGNTIYF
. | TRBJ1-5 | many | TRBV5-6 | TGTGCCAGCAGTAAGACCTCTGGAAGCAATCAGCCCCAGCATTTT | CASSKTSGSNQPQHF
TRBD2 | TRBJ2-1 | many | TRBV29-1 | TGCAGCGTAACGGGGCGGGGGGTCTTGAATGAGCAGTTCTTC | CSVTGRGVLNEQFF
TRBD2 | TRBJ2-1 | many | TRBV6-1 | TGTGCCAGCACCCGCGCGGCGGGGGGGCGCAATGAGCAGTTCTTC | CASTRAAGGRNEQFF
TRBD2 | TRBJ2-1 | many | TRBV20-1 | TGCAGTTCTTTAGCGGGGGGGGCCCAGATTGAGCAGTTCTTC | CSSLAGGAQIEQFF
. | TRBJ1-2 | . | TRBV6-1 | TGTGCCAGCAGTGAAGGGGAGGGACATGGTCCTACCACCTTC | CASSEGEGHGPTTF
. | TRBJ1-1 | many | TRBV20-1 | TGCAGTGCTACTATACAGGTGAACACTGAAGCTTTCTTT | CSATIQVNTEAFF
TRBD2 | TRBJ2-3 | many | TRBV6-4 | TGTGCCAGCAGTGAGCGCGGGGGGGCAACAGATACGCAGTATTTT | CASSERGGATDTQYF
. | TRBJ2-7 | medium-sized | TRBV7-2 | TGTGCCAGCAGCTTCGAGAGGGGATTTACGATGCAGTACTTC | CASSFERGFTMQYF